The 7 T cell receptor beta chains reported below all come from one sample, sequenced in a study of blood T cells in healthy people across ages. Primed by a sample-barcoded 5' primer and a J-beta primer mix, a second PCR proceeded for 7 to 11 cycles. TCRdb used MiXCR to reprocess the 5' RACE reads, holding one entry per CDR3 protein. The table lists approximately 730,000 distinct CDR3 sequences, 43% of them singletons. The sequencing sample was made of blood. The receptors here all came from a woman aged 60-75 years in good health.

The CDR3, as DNA: TGTGCCAGCTCACCACGAGGGACAGTACAAGAGACCCAGTACTTC. This sequence encodes CASSPRGTVQETQYF. The chain employs TRBV18 and TRBJ2-5; 7 bases line up with TRBD1. From germline, CDR1 is KGHSH and CDR2 LQKENI. The CDR3 loop spans 15 amino acids. Trimming took 1 base from V and 2 from J; bases not matched to a gene: 4.

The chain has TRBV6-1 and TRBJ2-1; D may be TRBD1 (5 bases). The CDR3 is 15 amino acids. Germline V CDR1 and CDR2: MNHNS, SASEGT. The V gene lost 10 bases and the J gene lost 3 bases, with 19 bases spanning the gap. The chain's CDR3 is CAIQNRNLNYNEQFF. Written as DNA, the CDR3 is TGTGCCATACAAAACAGGAATCTGAACTACAATGAGCAGTTCTTC.

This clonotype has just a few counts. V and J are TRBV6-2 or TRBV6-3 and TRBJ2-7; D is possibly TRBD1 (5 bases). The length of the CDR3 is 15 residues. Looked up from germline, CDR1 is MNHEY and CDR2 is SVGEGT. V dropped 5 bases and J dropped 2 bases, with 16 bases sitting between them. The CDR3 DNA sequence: TGTGCCAGCAGTCACAATCGAGGCAGGGCCTACGAGCAGTACTTC. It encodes CASSHNRGRAYEQYF.

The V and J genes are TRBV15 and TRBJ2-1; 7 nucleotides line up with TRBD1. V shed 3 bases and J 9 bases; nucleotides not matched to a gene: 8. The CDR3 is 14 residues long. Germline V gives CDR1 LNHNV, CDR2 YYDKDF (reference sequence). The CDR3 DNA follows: TGTGCCACCAGCAGGCTCAGGGGGTTCGGTGAGCAGTTCTTC. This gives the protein CATSRLRGFGEQFF.

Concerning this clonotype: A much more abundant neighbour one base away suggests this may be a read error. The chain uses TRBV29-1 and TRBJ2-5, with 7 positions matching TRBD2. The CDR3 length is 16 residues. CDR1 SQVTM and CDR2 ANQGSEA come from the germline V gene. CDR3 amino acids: CSVVSGGTLSGETRYF. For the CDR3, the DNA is TGCAGCGTTGTTTCCGGGGGGACTTTATCGGGAGAGACCCGGTACTTC.

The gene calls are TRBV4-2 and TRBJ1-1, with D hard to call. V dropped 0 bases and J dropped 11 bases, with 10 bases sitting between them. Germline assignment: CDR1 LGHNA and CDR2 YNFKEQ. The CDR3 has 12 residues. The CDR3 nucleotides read TGTGCCAGCAGCCAAGATAGGGAAGCGGCTTTCTTT. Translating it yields CASSQDREAAFF.

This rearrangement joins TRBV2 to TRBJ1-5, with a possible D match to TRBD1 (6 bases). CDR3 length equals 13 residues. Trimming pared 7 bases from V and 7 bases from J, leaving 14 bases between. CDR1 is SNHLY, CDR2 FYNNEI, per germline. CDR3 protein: CASTGDIPQPQHF. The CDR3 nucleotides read TGTGCCAGCACGGGGGACATACCCCAGCCCCAGCATTTT.